Listed below are T cell receptor beta chains from one sample, sequenced in a study of radiation and T cells in renal cell carcinoma. Some clones are missing from TCRdb's copy, which holds only in-frame ones; the method was immunoSEQ multiplex PCR. The table includes about 78,000 clones, nearly 90% detected once. This specimen was blood, taken from a patient whose treatment included radiotherapy and nephrectomy. The receptors come from a woman aged 70-85 years with renal cell carcinoma. Both conserved end residues are part of each CDR3. D genes are given only for firm matches. The listing skips clone size in some rows; elsewhere it reads once, few, many or a size class.

d_call	v_call	clone_size	j_call	cdr3_nt	cdr3_aa
-	TRBV27	-	TRBJ1-1	TGTGCCAGCAGTCCGGACGGGAGGAACACTGAAGCTTTCTTT	CASSPDGRNTEAFF
TRBD1	TRBV10-3	-	TRBJ1-1	TGTGCCATCAGTCCTATCGACAGGGACTACACTGAAGCTTTCTTT	CAISPIDRDYTEAFF
-	TRBV7-9	-	TRBJ2-7	TGTGCCAGCAGCGGGGCGGTGAGCTCCTACGAGCAGTACTTC	CASSGAVSSYEQYF
TRBD2	TRBV6-4	-	TRBJ2-5	TGTGCCACCTTCGACGTAAGGACTAGTGGCAGGGAGACCCAGTACTTC	CATFDVRTSGRETQYF
-	TRBV9	-	TRBJ1-1	TGTGCCAGCAGCCCAACCGGTACATACATGAACACTGAAGCTTTCTTT	CASSPTGTYMNTEAFF
-	TRBV10-3	once	TRBJ1-3	TGTGCCATCAGCCCCGGGGGGTTGGCTGGAAACACCATATATTTT	CAISPGGLAGNTIYF
-	TRBV2	-	TRBJ1-2	TGTGCCAGCAGTATCTATGGCTACACCTTC	CASSIYGYTF
-	TRBV9	once	TRBJ2-2	TGTGCCAGCAGCGACCCTGTAACCGGGGAGCTGTTTTTT	CASSDPVTGELFF
-	TRBV5-8	-	TRBJ2-5	TGTGCCAGCAGCTTTCCCAGTCAAGAGACCCAGTACTTC	CASSFPSQETQYF
-	TRBV6-5	-	TRBJ1-5	TGTGCCAGCAGACGGTTTGGGCAGGGCAATCAGCCCCAGCATTTT	CASRRFGQGNQPQHF
-	TRBV18	-	TRBJ2-1	TGTGCCAGCTCACCACCGAAGAGCTCCTACAATGAGCAGTTCTTC	CASSPPKSSYNEQFF
-	TRBV10-3	few	TRBJ2-4	TGTGCCATCAGTGAGTCCGGACAGTCCGTGGTCAAAAACATTCAGTACTTC	CAISESGQSVVKNIQYF
TRBD2	TRBV7-6	-	TRBJ2-7	TGTGCCAGCAGCCAGCGGGGGGTGAGGCAGTACTTC	CASSQRGVRQYF
TRBD2	TRBV6-5	-	TRBJ2-1	TGTGCCAGCAGTTCCCGACTAGCGGGGACCAATGAGCAGTTCTTC	CASSSRLAGTNEQFF
TRBD2	TRBV27	-	TRBJ2-3	TGTGCCAGCAGCTCCCTGGCGGGGGGGCCCACAGATACGCAGTATTTT	CASSSLAGGPTDTQYF
TRBD2	TRBV7-2	-	TRBJ2-7	TGTGCCAGCAGCTTCTCCCGGTTAGCGGGGGGGCGAGAGCAGTACTTC	CASSFSRLAGGREQYF
TRBD1	TRBV5-8	-	TRBJ2-5	TGTGCCAGCACCCCGGGAAGAGACAGGGGGTCATCTTACCAAGAGACCCAGTACTTC	CASTPGRDRGSSYQETQYF
-	TRBV7-6	-	TRBJ2-1	TGTGCCAGCAGCTTACGCTTGGCGTTACTCCCAGGCAATGAGCAGTTCTTC	CASSLRLALLPGNEQFF
-	TRBV4-3	-	TRBJ2-3	TGCGCCAGCAGGCAGGCAGATACGCAGTATTTT	CASRQADTQYF
-	TRBV28	-	TRBJ1-5	TGTGCCAGCAGCCGGCTCAAGGGCCGAATCGGCGGCAATCAGCCCCAGCATTTT	CASSRLKGRIGGNQPQHF